This record concerns one T cell receptor beta chain sequence. This CDR3 contains 16 residues. Germline V gene data show CDR1 as KGHDR and CDR2 as SFDVKD. With 5 bases clipped from V and 1 base from J, the junction kept 7 bases outside the gene matches. Assay: immunoSEQ multiplex PCR; the TCRdb copy retains only in-frame clones and omits some. The sample contains about 150,000 clones, over 90% of which appear only once. These data originate in a study of control samples from healthy donors and cancer patients. The V call is TRBV24-1, the J call TRBJ2-3; TRBD1 matches 8 bases. Sequenced material: blood. This clonotype was obtained from a man in his forties or fifties in good health. This chain's CDR3 is CATSGGLRGRTDTQYF. The CDR3 DNA reads TGTGCCACCAGTGGCGGACTCAGGGGGCGCACAGATACGCAGTATTTT.